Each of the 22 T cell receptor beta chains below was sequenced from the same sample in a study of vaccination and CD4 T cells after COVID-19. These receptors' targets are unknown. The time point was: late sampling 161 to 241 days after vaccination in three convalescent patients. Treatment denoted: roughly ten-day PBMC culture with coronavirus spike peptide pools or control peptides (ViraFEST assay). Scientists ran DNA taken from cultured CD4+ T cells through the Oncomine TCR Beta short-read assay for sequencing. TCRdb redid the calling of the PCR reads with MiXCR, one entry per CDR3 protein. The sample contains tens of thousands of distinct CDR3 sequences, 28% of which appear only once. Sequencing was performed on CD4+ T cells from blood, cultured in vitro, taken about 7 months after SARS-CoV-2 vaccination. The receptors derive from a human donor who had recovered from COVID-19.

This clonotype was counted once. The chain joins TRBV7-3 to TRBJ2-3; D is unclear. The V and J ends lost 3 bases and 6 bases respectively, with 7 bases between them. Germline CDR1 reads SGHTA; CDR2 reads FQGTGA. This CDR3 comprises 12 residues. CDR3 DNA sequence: TGTGCCAGCAGCTTCATCGGTGATACGCAGTATTTT. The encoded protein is CASSFIGDTQYF.

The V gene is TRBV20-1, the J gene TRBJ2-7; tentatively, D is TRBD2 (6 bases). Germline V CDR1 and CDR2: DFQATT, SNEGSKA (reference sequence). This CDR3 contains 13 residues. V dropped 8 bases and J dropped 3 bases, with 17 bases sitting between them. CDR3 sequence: CSTLGDSSYEQYF. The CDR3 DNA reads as TGCAGTACGCTTGGGGACTCGAGCTACGAGCAGTACTTC.

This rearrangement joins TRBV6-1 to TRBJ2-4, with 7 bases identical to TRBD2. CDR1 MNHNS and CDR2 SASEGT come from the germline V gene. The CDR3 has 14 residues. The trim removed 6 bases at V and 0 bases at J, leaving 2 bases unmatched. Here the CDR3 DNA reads TGTGCCAGCAGAGCGGGAATAGCCAAAAACATTCAGTACTTC. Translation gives CASRAGIAKNIQYF.

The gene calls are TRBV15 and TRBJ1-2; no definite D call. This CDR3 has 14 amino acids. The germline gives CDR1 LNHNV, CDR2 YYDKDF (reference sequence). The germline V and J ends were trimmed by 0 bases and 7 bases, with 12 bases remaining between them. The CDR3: CATSRDYRVTGYTF. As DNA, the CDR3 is TGTGCCACCAGCAGAGATTATAGGGTAACTGGCTACACCTTC. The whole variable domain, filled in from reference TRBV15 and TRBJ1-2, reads DAMVIQNPRYQVTQFGKPVTLSCSQTLNHNVMYWYQQKSSQAPKLLFHYYDKDFNNEADTPDNFQSRRPNTSFCFLDIRSPGLGDTAMYLCATSRDYRVTGYTFGSGTRLTVV.

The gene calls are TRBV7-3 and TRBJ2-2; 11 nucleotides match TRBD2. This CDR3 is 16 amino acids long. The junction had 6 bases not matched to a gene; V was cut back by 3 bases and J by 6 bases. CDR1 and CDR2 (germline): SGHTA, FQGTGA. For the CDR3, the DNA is TGTGCCAGCAGCTTTAGCGGGGGGGATCTGGCCGGGGAGCTGTTTTTT. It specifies CASSFSGGDLAGELFF.

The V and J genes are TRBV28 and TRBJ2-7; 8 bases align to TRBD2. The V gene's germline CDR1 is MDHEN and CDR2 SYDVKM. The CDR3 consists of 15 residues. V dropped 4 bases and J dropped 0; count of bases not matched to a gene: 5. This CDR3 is CASSSPGGSSYEQYF. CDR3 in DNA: TGTGCCAGCAGTTCGCCGGGGGGGAGCTCCTACGAGCAGTACTTC.

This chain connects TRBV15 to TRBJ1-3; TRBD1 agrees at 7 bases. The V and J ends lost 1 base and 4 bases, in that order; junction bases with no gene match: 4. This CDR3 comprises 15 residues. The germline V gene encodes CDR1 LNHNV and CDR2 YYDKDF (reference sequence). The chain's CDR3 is CATSRVQGQGNTIYF. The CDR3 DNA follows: TGTGCCACCAGCAGAGTACAGGGGCAGGGAAACACCATATATTTT. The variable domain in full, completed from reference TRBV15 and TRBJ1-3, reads DAMVIQNPRYQVTQFGKPVTLSCSQTLNHNVMYWYQQKSSQAPKLLFHYYDKDFNNEADTPDNFQSRRPNTSFCFLDIRSPGLGDTAMYLCATSRVQGQGNTIYFGEGSWLTVV.

DNA of the CDR3: TGTGCCAGCAGGGGAGCAGTGAACACTGAAGCTTTCTTT. Amino acid sequence: CASRGAVNTEAFF. This rearrangement joins TRBV28 to TRBJ1-1; D remains ambiguous. V lost 6 bases and J lost 0, with 8 bases in between. Germline lookup yields CDR1 MDHEN and CDR2 SYDVKM. CDR3 length: 13 residues.

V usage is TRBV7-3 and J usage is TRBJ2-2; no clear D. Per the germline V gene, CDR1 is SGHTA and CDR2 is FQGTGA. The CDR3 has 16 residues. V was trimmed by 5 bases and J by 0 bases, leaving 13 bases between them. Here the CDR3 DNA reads TGTGCCAGCAGCCCTGCCGGGCAAGCGAACACCGGGGAGCTGTTTTTT. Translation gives CASSPAGQANTGELFF.

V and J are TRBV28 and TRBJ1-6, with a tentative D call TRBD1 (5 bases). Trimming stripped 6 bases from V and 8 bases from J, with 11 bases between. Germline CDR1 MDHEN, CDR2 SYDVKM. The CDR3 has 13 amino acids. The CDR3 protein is CASSPTGDSPLHF. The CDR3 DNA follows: TGTGCCAGCAGCCCCACGGGGGATTCACCCCTCCACTTT.

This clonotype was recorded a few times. This chain's CDR3 is CASMQGALNSPLHF. The CDR3 nucleotides are TGTGCCAGCATGCAGGGGGCCCTTAATTCACCCCTCCACTTT. The genes are TRBV6-1 and TRBJ1-6, with 8 bases identical to TRBD1. The CDR3 spans 14 residues. The junction had 5 bases not matched to a gene; V was cut back by 7 bases and J by 6 bases. Germline assignment: CDR1 MNHNS and CDR2 SASEGT.

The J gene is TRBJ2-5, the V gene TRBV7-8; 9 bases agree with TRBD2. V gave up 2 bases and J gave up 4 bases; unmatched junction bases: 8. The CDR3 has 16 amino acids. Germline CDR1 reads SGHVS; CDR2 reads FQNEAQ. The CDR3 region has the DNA TGTGCCAGCAGCTTACGGGGTAGCGGGAGCAGAGAGACCCAGTACTTC. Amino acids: CASSLRGSGSRETQYF.

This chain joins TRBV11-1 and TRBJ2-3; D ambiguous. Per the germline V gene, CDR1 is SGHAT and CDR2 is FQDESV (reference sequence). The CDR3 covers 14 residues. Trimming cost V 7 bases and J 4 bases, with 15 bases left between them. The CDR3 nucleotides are TGTGCCAGCAAGGCCGGCACAAATCCAGATACGCAGTATTTT. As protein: CASKAGTNPDTQYF.

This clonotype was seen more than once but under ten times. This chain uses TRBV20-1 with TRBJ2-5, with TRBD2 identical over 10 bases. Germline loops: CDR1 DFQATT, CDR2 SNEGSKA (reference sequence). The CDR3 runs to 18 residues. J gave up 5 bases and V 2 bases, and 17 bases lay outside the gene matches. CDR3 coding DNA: TGCAGTGCTAGATCCCCCCTGGCTAGCGGGAGAGGTAGCGAGACCCAGTACTTC. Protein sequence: CSARSPLASGRGSETQYF.

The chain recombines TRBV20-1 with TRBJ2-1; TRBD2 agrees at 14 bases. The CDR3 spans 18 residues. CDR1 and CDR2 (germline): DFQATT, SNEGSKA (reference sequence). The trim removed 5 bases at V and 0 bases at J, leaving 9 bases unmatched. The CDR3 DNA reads TGCAGTGCTGCACCGGGACTAGCGGGAGATCTCTCCTACAATGAGCAGTTCTTC. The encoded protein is CSAAPGLAGDLSYNEQFF.

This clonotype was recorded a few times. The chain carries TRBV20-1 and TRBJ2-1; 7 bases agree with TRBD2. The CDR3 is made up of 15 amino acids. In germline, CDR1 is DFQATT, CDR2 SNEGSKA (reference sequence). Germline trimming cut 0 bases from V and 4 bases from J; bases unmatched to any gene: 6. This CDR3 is CSAREGSGGYNEQFF. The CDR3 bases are TGCAGTGCTAGAGAAGGGTCGGGGGGTTACAATGAGCAGTTCTTC.

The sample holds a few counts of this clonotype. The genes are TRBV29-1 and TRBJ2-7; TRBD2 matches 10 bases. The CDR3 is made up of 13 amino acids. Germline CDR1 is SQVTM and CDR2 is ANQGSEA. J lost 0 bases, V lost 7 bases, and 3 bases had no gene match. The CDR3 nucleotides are TGCAGCGCCCGGACTAGCGGCTCCTACGAGCAGTACTTC. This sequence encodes CSARTSGSYEQYF.

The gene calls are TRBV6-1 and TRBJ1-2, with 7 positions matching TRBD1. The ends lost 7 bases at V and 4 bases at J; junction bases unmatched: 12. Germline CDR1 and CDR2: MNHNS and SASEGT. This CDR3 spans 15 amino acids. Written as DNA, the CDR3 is TGTGCCAGCACGAATCAAGGGGGCGTAGGCTATGGCTACACCTTC. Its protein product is CASTNQGGVGYGYTF.

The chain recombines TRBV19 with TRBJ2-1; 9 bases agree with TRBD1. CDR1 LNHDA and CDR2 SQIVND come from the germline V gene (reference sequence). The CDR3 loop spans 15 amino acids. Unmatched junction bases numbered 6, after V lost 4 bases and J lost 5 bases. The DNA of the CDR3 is TGTGCCAGTAGTAGGGGGACAGGGACCCACAATGAGCAGTTCTTC. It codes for CASSRGTGTHNEQFF.

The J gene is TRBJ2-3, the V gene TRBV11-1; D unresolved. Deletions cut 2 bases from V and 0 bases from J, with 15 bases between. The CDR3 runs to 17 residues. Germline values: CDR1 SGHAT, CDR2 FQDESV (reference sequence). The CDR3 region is CASSLRQATVSTDTQYF. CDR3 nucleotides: TGTGCCAGCAGCTTACGTCAGGCCACAGTAAGCACAGATACGCAGTATTTT.

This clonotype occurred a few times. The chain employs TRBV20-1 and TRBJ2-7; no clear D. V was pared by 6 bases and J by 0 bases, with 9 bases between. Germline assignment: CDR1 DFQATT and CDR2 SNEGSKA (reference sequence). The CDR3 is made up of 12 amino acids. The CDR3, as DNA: TGCAGTGCCAAGAAGGGCTCCTACGAGCAGTACTTC. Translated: CSAKKGSYEQYF.

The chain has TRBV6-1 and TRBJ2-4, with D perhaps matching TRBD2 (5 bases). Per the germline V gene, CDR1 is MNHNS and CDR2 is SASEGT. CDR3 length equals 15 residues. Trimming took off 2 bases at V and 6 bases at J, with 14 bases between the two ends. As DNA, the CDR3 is TGTGCCAGCAGTGAATCACATTCGGGGATAAACATTCAGTACTTC. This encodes CASSESHSGINIQYF.